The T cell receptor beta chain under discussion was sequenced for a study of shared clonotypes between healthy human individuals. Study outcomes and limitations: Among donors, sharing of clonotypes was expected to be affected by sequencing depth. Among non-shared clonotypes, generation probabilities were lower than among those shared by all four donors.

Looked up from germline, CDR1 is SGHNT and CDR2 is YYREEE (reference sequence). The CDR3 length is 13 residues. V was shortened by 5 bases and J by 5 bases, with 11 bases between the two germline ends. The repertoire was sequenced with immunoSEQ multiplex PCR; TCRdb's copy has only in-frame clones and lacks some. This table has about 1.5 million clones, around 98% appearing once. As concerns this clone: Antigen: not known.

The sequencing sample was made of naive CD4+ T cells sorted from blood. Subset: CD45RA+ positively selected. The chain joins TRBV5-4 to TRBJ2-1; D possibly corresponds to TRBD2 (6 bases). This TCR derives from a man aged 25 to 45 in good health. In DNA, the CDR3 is TGTGCCAGCAGTAGGGACTTAGACAATGAGCAGTTCTTC. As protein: CASSRDLDNEQFF.